This T cell receptor beta chain was profiled in a study of cytomegalovirus exposure and HLA in healthy donors. The PCR ran on 60 Vbeta and 13 Jbeta primers. Repertoires were generated with immunoSEQ multiplex PCR, while TCRdb's copy carries only in-frame clones and drops some. The table shows 90,000 to 140,000 clones, with roughly 15% occurring only once. With 4 bases clipped from V and 8 bases from J, the junction kept 5 bases outside the gene matches. The CDR3 is 13 amino acids. Germline CDR1 and CDR2: MRHNA and SNTAGT. Turning to this clone: Antigen: not known.

Overall study results and limits: In vitro checks showed that a few CMV-associated chains really do target CMV antigens.

The receptor was isolated from a female donor in good health and CMV-seronegative. V is TRBV6-4 and J is TRBJ2-1; 7 positions agree with TRBD2. The sequenced material came from PBMCs. The CDR3 sequence is CASSVERGDEQFF. CDR3 nucleotide sequence: TGTGCCAGCAGTGTAGAGCGGGGAGATGAGCAGTTCTTC.